The rows below give T cell receptor beta chains drawn from one sample of a study of response to subunit inactivated influenza vaccine. Each CDR3 protein gets one entry after TCRdb re-called the RT-PCR reads with MiXCR. In the table there are over 750,000 distinct CDR3 sequences, about 20% of which are singletons. The material was PBMCs from blood, obtained roughly 5 days after vaccination. The receptor source for this set is a man aged 50 to 60 who received an inactivated influenza vaccine. Both conserved end residues are part of each CDR3. A D gene is named only where the DNA matches it firmly. Clone size appears in some rows only: once, few, many, or a class for an expanded clone.

D gene	V gene	clone size	J gene	CDR3 protein	CDR3 DNA
-	TRBV9	few	TRBJ2-2	CASSGTQGGNTGELFF	TGTGCCAGCAGCGGGACTCAGGGGGGGAACACCGGGGAGCTGTTTTTT
-	TRBV15	few	TRBJ1-2	CATSYPGLEGYTF	TGTGCCACCAGCTACCCCGGCCTGGAAGGCTACACCTTC
TRBD2	TRBV11-2	-	TRBJ2-5	CASSLITGGLAGVEGTQYF	TGTGCCAGCAGCTTAATCACAGGGGGACTAGCGGGGGTCGAAGGGACCCAGTACTTC
-	TRBV7-9	-	TRBJ1-2	CASSWDGPNYGYTF	TGTGCCAGCAGCTGGGACGGCCCAAACTATGGCTACACCTTC
-	TRBV12-3/TRBV12-4	few	TRBJ2-7	CASSSDQLVLVQYF	TGTGCCAGCAGTTCCGACCAACTAGTTTTAGTGCAGTACTTC
TRBD1	TRBV28	-	TRBJ1-2	CASSNGQGYGYTF	TGTGCCAGCAGCAACGGACAGGGCTATGGCTACACCTTC
-	TRBV6-1	few	TRBJ2-4	CASSDYGIAENIQYF	TGTGCCAGCAGTGATTACGGGATCGCCGAAAACATTCAGTACTTC
-	TRBV2	-	TRBJ1-5	CASRLPPQPQHF	TGTGCCAGCAGACTCCCTCCTCAGCCCCAGCATTTT
-	TRBV12-3/TRBV12-4	many	TRBJ1-1	CASSIGMNTEAFF	TGTGCCAGCAGTATAGGGATGAACACTGAAGCTTTCTTT
TRBD1	TRBV29-1	-	TRBJ2-7	CSVRPGGGLGEQYF	TGCAGCGTCCGTCCAGGGGGCGGATTAGGGGAGCAGTACTTC
TRBD1	TRBV4-1	few	TRBJ1-1	CASSHGVDREWGTNTEAFF	TGCGCCAGCAGCCATGGAGTGGACAGGGAGTGGGGAACGAACACTGAAGCTTTCTTT
TRBD1	TRBV20-1	many	TRBJ2-4	CSASQGAAKNIQYF	TGCAGTGCCTCTCAGGGGGCCGCCAAAAACATTCAGTACTTC
-	TRBV27	-	TRBJ1-1	CASSLLPDPRNTEAFF	TGTGCCAGCAGTTTACTACCGGATCCGAGGAACACTGAAGCTTTCTTT
TRBD2	TRBV5-5	-	TRBJ2-4	CASSPLGGDLAKNIQYF	TGTGCCAGCAGCCCCCTGGGAGGGGACCTAGCCAAAAACATTCAGTACTTC
TRBD2	TRBV2	-	TRBJ2-5	CASSEGALAETQYF	TGTGCCAGCAGTGAAGGGGCACTAGCGGAGACCCAGTACTTC
TRBD1	TRBV7-6	-	TRBJ2-3	CASGQGRTDTQYF	TGTGCCAGCGGACAGGGACGCACAGATACGCAGTATTTT
TRBD1	TRBV3-1	-	TRBJ1-1	CASSPRGGQTEAFF	TGTGCCAGCAGCCCCAGGGGGGGGCAAACTGAAGCTTTCTTT
TRBD2	TRBV10-2	-	TRBJ2-1	CATKTSGRIDEQFF	TGCGCCACAAAGACTAGCGGGAGGATTGATGAGCAGTTCTTC
TRBD1	TRBV28	-	TRBJ1-5	CASSSFRDRGSGQPQHF	TGTGCCAGCAGTTCCTTCCGGGACAGGGGATCGGGGCAGCCCCAGCATTTT
TRBD2	TRBV20-1	few	TRBJ2-1	CSARVLAGEAYNEQFF	TGCAGTGCTAGAGTACTAGCGGGAGAGGCGTACAATGAGCAGTTCTTC
TRBD1	TRBV20-1	-	TRBJ2-3	CSARTGQGADTQYF	TGCAGTGCTAGGACGGGACAGGGCGCGGATACGCAGTATTTT
-	TRBV7-9	-	TRBJ2-1	CASREESWSDEQFF	TGTGCCAGCAGAGAGGAGAGTTGGTCGGATGAGCAGTTCTTC
TRBD2	TRBV5-5	few	TRBJ2-7	CASSSRTSGTSYEQYF	TGTGCCAGCAGCAGCCGGACTAGCGGGACCTCCTACGAGCAGTACTTC
-	TRBV20-1	few	TRBJ1-2	CSARVYRVSGYTF	TGCAGTGCTAGAGTCTACAGGGTATCTGGCTACACCTTC
-	TRBV28	many	TRBJ2-5	CASSFSGGQTQYF	TGTGCCAGCAGTTTTAGTGGGGGGCAGACCCAGTACTTC
-	TRBV6-1	-	TRBJ2-3	CASTLSSADTQYF	TGTGCCAGCACCTTATCCTCGGCAGATACGCAGTATTTT
TRBD1	TRBV5-1	-	TRBJ2-3	CASSLEGTGRYF	TGCGCCAGCAGCTTGGAGGGGACAGGGAGGTATTTT
TRBD2	TRBV7-8	few	TRBJ2-3	CASSNSGGAGTDTQYF	TGTGCCAGCAGCAATAGCGGGGGGGCAGGGACAGATACGCAGTATTTT
-	TRBV20-1	-	TRBJ1-1	CSARSVTNTEAFF	TGCAGTGCTAGAAGTGTTACGAACACTGAAGCTTTCTTT
TRBD2	TRBV20-1	few	TRBJ2-2	CSVSGLAPGELFF	TGCAGTGTCTCGGGACTAGCGCCCGGGGAGCTGTTTTTT
-	TRBV9	few	TRBJ1-1	CASSTQATNTEAFF	TGTGCCAGCAGCACACAGGCGACGAACACTGAAGCTTTCTTT